These 11 T cell receptor beta chains share one sample of origin, sequenced in a study of cytomegalovirus exposure and HLA in healthy donors. The table came from immunoSEQ multiplex PCR; TCRdb's copy has only in-frame clones and leaves some out. The sample contains around 60,000 clones, around 90% of which appear only once. The specimen sequenced was PBMCs. Receptors originate from a man between 18 and 35 years old in good health and CMV-seronegative.

V and J are TRBV7-2 and TRBJ1-1, with 7 bases fitting TRBD1. The CDR3 has 14 amino acids. V lost 4 bases to trimming and J lost 4 bases; unmatched junction nucleotides: 6. Per the germline V gene, CDR1 is SGHTA and CDR2 is FQGNSA. The CDR3 here is CASSSLTGATEAFF. In DNA form, the CDR3 reads TGTGCCAGCAGCTCACTAACAGGGGCCACTGAAGCTTTCTTT.

The rearrangement links TRBV6-5 to TRBJ2-7; no clear D gene. The ends were cut back, 0 bases at V and 1 base at J, with 7 bases in the middle. CDR1 and CDR2 (germline): MNHEY, SVGAGI. The CDR3 has 14 amino acids. The CDR3 nucleotides are TGTGCCAGCAGTTACTCTGCGGATTCCTACGAGCAGTACTTC. Its translation: CASSYSADSYEQYF.

The J gene is TRBJ1-1, the V gene TRBV19; TRBD1 agrees at 9 bases. Germline-derived CDR1 and CDR2 are LNHDA and SQIVND (reference sequence). The CDR3 runs 13 residues. Trimming at V came to 9 bases and at J to 4 bases, leaving 6 bases not matched to a gene. The CDR3 loop reads CASYRGHGTEAFF. In DNA form, the CDR3 reads TGTGCCAGCTACAGGGGGCACGGCACTGAAGCTTTCTTT. The variable domain in full, completed from reference TRBV19 and TRBJ1-1, reads DGGITQSPKYLFRKEGQNVTLSCEQNLNHDAMYWYRQDPGQGLRLIYYSQIVNDFQKGDIAEGYSVSREKKESFPLTVTSAQKNPTAFYLCASYRGHGTEAFFGQGTRLTVV.

The chain carries TRBV14 and TRBJ2-7, with a weak D call TRBD2 (6 bases). CDR3 length: 15 amino acids. Per germline, CDR1 SGHDN and CDR2 FVKESK. V lost 0 bases and J lost 6, with 15 bases in between. DNA of the CDR3: TGTGCCAGCAGCCAAGAATTTAGGAGGGCCCCCGAGCAGTACTTC. As protein: CASSQEFRRAPEQYF.

In its sample, this clone was seen a few times. The chain is built from TRBV4-1 and TRBJ2-1, with TRBD2 identical over 9 bases. In germline, CDR1 is MGHRA, CDR2 YSYEKL. This CDR3 spans 17 amino acids. V lost 0 bases and J lost 15; bases outside the gene matches: 18. The CDR3 coding sequence is TGCGCCAGCAGCCAAGAGGTGGCGGCGGGAGGGCCTTGGGTGAGGTTCTTC. This sequence encodes CASSQEVAAGGPWVRFF.

The rearrangement joins TRBV5-1 to TRBJ2-1; D may be TRBD2 (5 bases). The germline V and J ends were trimmed by 0 bases and 6 bases, with 7 bases remaining between them. The CDR3 covers 13 residues. CDR1 is SGHRS and CDR2 is YFSETQ in the germline V gene. The CDR3 nucleotides read TGCGCCAGCAGCTTGGTTCGGGGCAATGAGCAGTTCTTC. Protein product: CASSLVRGNEQFF.

The chain has TRBV11-3 and TRBJ2-5; a possible D gene is TRBD2 (5 bases). The CDR3 spans 18 residues. Trimming left V 1 base short and J 5 bases short, with 23 bases between. Germline CDR1 SGHNT, CDR2 YENEEA. CDR3 region: CASSLGSGLPPSGETQYF. The CDR3 DNA follows: TGTGCCAGCAGCTTAGGTTCCGGCCTACCCCCCTCGGGGGAGACCCAGTACTTC.

The J gene is TRBJ1-5, the V gene TRBV4-1; no clear D gene. The germline gives CDR1 MGHRA, CDR2 YSYEKL. The CDR3 contains 17 residues. V was pared by 4 bases and J by 0 bases, with 16 bases between. CDR3 protein: CASSRGIPAYSNQPQHF. The DNA of the CDR3 is TGCGCCAGCAGCCGAGGGATTCCGGCTTATAGCAATCAGCCCCAGCATTTT.

The rearrangement links TRBV7-6 to TRBJ1-3; TRBD1 might be the D (5 bases). Looked up from germline, CDR1 is SGHVS and CDR2 is FNYEAQ. This CDR3 contains 14 residues. V lost 5 bases, J lost 0 bases, and 8 bases lay in between. The CDR3 sequence: CASSATVSGNTIYF. Written as DNA, the CDR3 is TGTGCCAGCAGCGCGACAGTCTCTGGAAACACCATATATTTT.

The J gene is TRBJ2-7, the V gene TRBV7-2; the match to TRBD1 covers 8 bases. V shed 4 bases and J 2 bases; nucleotides not matched to a gene: 10. In germline, CDR1 is SGHTA, CDR2 FQGNSA. This CDR3 has 16 residues. Written as DNA, the CDR3 is TGTGCCAGCAGCTCCGGACAGGGAGTTATTACCTACGAGCAGTACTTC. The encoded protein is CASSSGQGVITYEQYF.

The chain carries TRBV7-6 and TRBJ2-7, with 7 bases aligning to TRBD2. Germline CDR1 reads SGHVS; CDR2 reads FNYEAQ. The CDR3 consists of 16 residues. Trimming removed 1 base from V and 3 bases from J; junction bases left unmatched: 9. The CDR3 is CASSLGGGRSGYEQYF. The CDR3 DNA follows: TGTGCCAGCAGCTTAGGAGGCGGGAGAAGCGGCTACGAGCAGTACTTC. Using reference TRBV7-6 and TRBJ2-7 for the parts outside the CDR3, the full variable domain is GAGVSQSPRYKVTKRGQDVALRCDPISGHVSLYWYRQALGQGPEFLTYFNYEAQQDKSGLPNDRFSAERPEGSISTLTIQRTEQRDSAMYRCASSLGGGRSGYEQYFGPGTRLTVT.